These 24 T cell receptor beta chains came from one sample sequenced in a study of blood T cell repertoires in COVID-19. Here immunoSEQ multiplex PCR was the method, and the copy in TCRdb shows in-frame clones only, minus some. The table has approximately 65,000 clones, about 92% seen once; the top ten hold 0.4% to 0.55%. The specimen sequenced was peripheral blood. The receptors come from a man aged 45-60 years with COVID-19, enrolled during active disease.

This chain connects TRBV27 to TRBJ1-2, with 10 nucleotides matching TRBD1. The CDR3 is 13 amino acids. Germline V gives CDR1 MNHEY, CDR2 SMNVEV (reference sequence). With 6 bases clipped from V and 5 bases from J, the junction kept 3 bases outside the gene matches. The CDR3 spells CASRRDRGYGYTF. Here the CDR3 DNA reads TGTGCCAGCAGGCGGGACAGGGGATATGGCTACACCTTC.

The rearrangement joins TRBV6-5 to TRBJ2-7; the match to TRBD1 covers 9 bases. This CDR3 comprises 14 residues. Germline CDR1 MNHEY, CDR2 SVGAGI. Trimming took 6 bases from V and 0 from J; bases not matched to a gene: 3. Here the CDR3 reads CASSPTGGSYEQYF. DNA of the CDR3: TGTGCCAGCAGCCCGACAGGGGGCTCCTACGAGCAGTACTTC.

This chain links TRBV2 with TRBJ1-1; D perhaps matches TRBD1 (5 bases). The CDR3 totals 14 residues. CDR1 and CDR2 (germline): SNHLY, FYNNEI. V lost 5 bases and J 1 base, leaving 11 bases between the germline ends. Here the CDR3 reads CASSSQGRNTEAFF. CDR3 nucleotides: TGTGCCAGCAGTTCCCAGGGCAGGAACACTGAAGCTTTCTTT.

The chain has TRBV30 and TRBJ2-7; the D is unclear. Trimming took 0 bases from V and 0 from J, leaving 6 bases between them. Germline CDR1 GTSNPN, CDR2 SVGIG (reference sequence). The CDR3 consists of 13 residues. The CDR3 loop is CAWSVHRSYEQYF. The CDR3, as DNA: TGTGCCTGGAGTGTACACCGCTCCTACGAGCAGTACTTC.

In its sample, this clone was seen once. The genes are TRBV12-3 or TRBV12-4 and TRBJ2-1; D gene uncertain. Trimming took off 4 bases at V and 6 bases at J, with 4 bases between the two ends. The CDR3 contains 11 residues. The CDR3 region is CASSSGNEQFF. The CDR3 nucleotides read TGTGCCAGCAGTTCCGGCAATGAGCAGTTCTTC.

This chain connects TRBV4-3 to TRBJ2-7, with TRBD2 matching over 16 bases. CDR1 and CDR2 from the germline V gene are LGHNA and YSLEER. V shed 0 bases and J 9 bases; nucleotides not matched to a gene: 11. The CDR3 spans 18 residues. CDR3 in amino acids: CASSQDLYGTSGREGQYF. In DNA, the CDR3 is TGCGCCAGCAGCCAAGACCTGTATGGGACTAGCGGGAGGGAAGGGCAGTACTTC.

The CDR3 sequence is CASSPGLAGYEQYF. Written as DNA, the CDR3 is TGTGCCAGCAGCCCTGGGCTAGCGGGGTACGAGCAGTACTTC. V usage is TRBV9 and J usage is TRBJ2-7; 9 bases map to TRBD2. The germline CDR1 and CDR2 sequences are SGDLS and YYNGEE. The length of the CDR3 is 14 residues. V lost 4 bases and J lost 4; bases outside the gene matches: 6.

J is TRBJ2-5 and V is TRBV5-1; 7 positions agree with TRBD1. The CDR3 runs 15 residues. The V gene end was trimmed by 4 bases and the J gene end by 0 bases; junction bases not matched to a gene: 6. Germline V gene sequence: CDR1 SGHRS, CDR2 YFSETQ. The CDR3 region has the DNA TGCGCCAGCAGCATAGGGACAGTACACCAAGAGACCCAGTACTTC. This encodes CASSIGTVHQETQYF. The whole variable domain, filled in from reference TRBV5-1 and TRBJ2-5, reads KAGVTQTPRYLIKTRGQQVTLSCSPISGHRSVSWYQQTPGQGLQFLFEYFSETQRNKGNFPGRFSGRQFSNSRSEMNVSTLELGDSALYLCASSIGTVHQETQYFGPGTRLLVL.

CDR3 sequence reads: CASSYRDSYNEQFF. CDR3 nucleotides: TGTGCCAGCAGCTACCGGGACTCCTACAATGAGCAGTTCTTC. The chain joins TRBV7-3 to TRBJ2-1, with D possibly TRBD2 on 5 matching bases. The CDR3 totals 14 residues. CDR1 and CDR2 from the germline V gene are SGHTA and FQGTGA. V was shortened by 4 bases and J by 0 bases, with 7 bases between the two germline ends.

The rearrangement uses TRBV11-1 and TRBJ1-1; 8 bases agree with TRBD1. CDR3 size: 15 residues. Germline loops: CDR1 SGHAT, CDR2 FQDESV (reference sequence). V lost 0 bases, J lost 5 bases, and 5 bases stayed unmatched. The DNA for the CDR3 is TGTGCCAGCAGCTTAGCGGTCAGGGGGCTGACTGAAGCTTTCTTT. This gives the protein CASSLAVRGLTEAFF. Combining the CDR3 with reference TRBV11-1 and TRBJ1-1 gives the whole variable domain EAEVAQSPRYKITEKSQAVAFWCDPISGHATLYWYRQILGQGPELLVQFQDESVVDDSQLPKDRFSAERLKGVDSTLKIQPAELGDSAMYLCASSLAVRGLTEAFFGQGTRLTVV.

This clone appeared a few times. DNA of the CDR3: TGCAGTGCTAGTGGCTTACTAGCGGGAGGTCGCTACAATGAGCAGTTCTTC. Protein product: CSASGLLAGGRYNEQFF. This chain joins TRBV20-1 and TRBJ2-1; 12 bases map to TRBD2. In germline, CDR1 is DFQATT, CDR2 SNEGSKA (reference sequence). V lost 3 bases to trimming and J lost 3 bases; unmatched junction nucleotides: 9. CDR3 length equals 17 residues.

The V gene is TRBV3-1 (or the pseudogene TRBV3-2), the J gene TRBJ2-5, with D possibly matching TRBD1 (7 bases). This CDR3 is built from 15 residues. V shed 4 bases and J shed 5 bases, with 17 bases lying between them. The V gene's germline CDR1 is LGHDT and CDR2 YNNKEL (reference sequence). This CDR3 reads CASSLRTGGIETQYF. CDR3 DNA sequence: TGTGCCAGCAGCCTCCGGACAGGCGGGATCGAGACCCAGTACTTC.

This sequence joins TRBV11-2 and TRBJ2-2; 10 nucleotides line up with TRBD2. This CDR3 spans 16 amino acids. CDR1 SGHAT and CDR2 FQNNGV come from the germline V gene. Trimming cost V 5 bases and J 1 base; bases outside gene matches: 4. This CDR3 is CASSLLAGGNTGELFF. The CDR3 region has the DNA TGTGCCAGCAGCCTGTTAGCGGGAGGGAACACCGGGGAGCTGTTTTTT.

The chain combines TRBV7-9 with TRBJ2-7; 8 bases align to TRBD1. Germline V CDR1 and CDR2: SEHNR, FQNEAQ (reference sequence). J gave up 6 bases and V 4 bases, and 5 bases lay outside the gene matches. This CDR3 comprises 13 residues. The CDR3 reads CASSSGQGREQYF. Here the CDR3 DNA reads TGTGCCAGCAGCTCAGGACAGGGCCGCGAGCAGTACTTC.

V and J are TRBV5-4 and TRBJ2-7, with TRBD1 matching over 12 bases. Germline loops: CDR1 SGHNT, CDR2 YYREEE (reference sequence). This CDR3 has 15 amino acids. V lost 4 bases to trimming and J lost 6 bases; unmatched junction nucleotides: 8. As DNA, the CDR3 is TGTGCCAGCAGCCCGGGGACAGGGGGCATGTTCGAGCAGTACTTC. Amino acids: CASSPGTGGMFEQYF.

The genes are TRBV6-5 and TRBJ1-5; TRBD1 matches at 8 bases. J gave up 9 bases and V 7 bases, and 8 bases lay outside the gene matches. The CDR3 runs to 13 residues. CDR1 is MNHEY, CDR2 SVGAGI, per germline. The CDR3 protein is CASMATGARPQHF. The CDR3 DNA reads as TGTGCCAGCATGGCGACAGGGGCACGGCCCCAGCATTTT.

This clone has just one count. The CDR3 DNA is TGTGCCAGCAGCCAAGCGTTTTTTGCGGGGAACACTGAAGCTTTCTTT. It specifies CASSQAFFAGNTEAFF. The chain combines TRBV3-1 (or the pseudogene TRBV3-2) with TRBJ1-1, with D unresolved. V shed 1 base and J shed 1 base, with 13 bases lying between them. Looked up from germline, CDR1 is LGHDT and CDR2 is YNNKEL (reference sequence). The length of the CDR3 is 16 residues.

This clone was counted a single time. V is TRBV20-1 and J is TRBJ2-7; D is possibly TRBD2 (6 bases). V was cut by 4 bases and J by 5 bases, with 12 bases left in between. This CDR3 contains 12 residues. The germline V gene has CDR1 DFQATT and CDR2 SNEGSKA (reference sequence). CDR3 bases: TGCAGTGCTATTGACTCGGGGGACGAGCAGTACTTC. It specifies CSAIDSGDEQYF.

The chain carries TRBV4-2 and TRBJ2-1, with no clear D. Trimming took 1 base from V and 6 from J, leaving 19 bases between them. Germline assignment: CDR1 LGHNA and CDR2 YNFKEQ. This CDR3 has 17 amino acids. CDR3 sequence (DNA): TGTGCCAGCAGCCAAGTTCCGGGTCCTTTGTTGGGCAATGAGCAGTTCTTC. It encodes CASSQVPGPLLGNEQFF.

The genes are TRBV11-2 and TRBJ2-3; TRBD2 matches 7 bases. The germline gives CDR1 SGHAT, CDR2 FQNNGV. The CDR3 is 19 residues long. J was trimmed by 4 bases and V by 0 bases; bases with no gene match: 16. The DNA of the CDR3 is TGTGCCAGCAGCTTAGATTCGAGTCTTAAAATGGGAGGGGCAGATACGCAGTATTTT. This translates into CASSLDSSLKMGGADTQYF.

As concerns this clone: At the DNA level, this CDR3 is encoded by other sequences in the same sample as well. The chain couples TRBV5-4 to TRBJ2-7; the D is unclear. The ends were cut back, 0 bases at V and 2 bases at J, with 9 bases in the middle. Looked up from germline, CDR1 is SGHNT and CDR2 is YYREEE (reference sequence). The CDR3 runs to 14 residues. This chain's CDR3 is CASSLGGSPYEQYF. The DNA of the CDR3 is TGTGCCAGCAGCTTGGGCGGCAGTCCCTACGAGCAGTACTTC. Full variable domain (remainder filled in from reference TRBV5-4 and TRBJ2-7): ETGVTQSPTHLIKTRGQQVTLRCSSQSGHNTVSWYQQALGQGPQFIFQYYREEENGRGNFPPRFSGLQFPNYSSELNVNALELDDSALYLCASSLGGSPYEQYFGPGTRLTVT.

The chain combines TRBV6-5 with TRBJ2-7; a possible D gene is TRBD2 (5 bases). The germline V and J ends were trimmed by 7 bases and 3 bases, with 16 bases remaining between them. The length of the CDR3 is 14 residues. Germline assignment: CDR1 MNHEY and CDR2 SVGAGI. CDR3 residues: CASKERVENYEQYF. The CDR3 DNA follows: TGTGCCAGCAAAGAGAGGGTGGAAAACTACGAGCAGTACTTC.

V gene TRBV7-8 combines with J gene TRBJ1-4, with D unclear. The CDR3 loop spans 15 amino acids. The ends were cut back, 0 bases at V and 8 bases at J, with 13 bases in the middle. Germline V CDR1 and CDR2: SGHVS, FQNEAQ. The DNA of the CDR3 is TGTGCCAGCAGCTTAGCGCTGGCTGCGAGGGAAAAACTGTTTTTT. Encoded protein: CASSLALAAREKLFF.

V is TRBV3-1 (or the pseudogene TRBV3-2) and J is TRBJ2-2; TRBD1 agrees at 7 bases. The CDR3 extends over 14 amino acids. V lost 10 bases and J lost 0; bases outside the gene matches: 5. Germline-derived CDR1 and CDR2 are LGHDT and YNNKEL (reference sequence). CDR3 sequence: CATRDRTNTGELFF. CDR3 nucleotides: TGTGCCACCCGGGACAGAACGAACACCGGGGAGCTGTTTTTT.